This T cell receptor beta chain was retrieved from a study of T cell repertoires in cytomegalovirus infection. CDR1 and CDR2 from the germline V gene are SGHRS and YFSETQ. CDR3 size: 16 residues. V lost 0 bases to trimming and J lost 4 bases, with 16 bases between them. General study points: People with CMV and the relevant HLA were identified by cumulative public TCR beta family frequency. HLA-C-restricted CMV-specific TCR beta clonotypes were dominant in the ex vivo response.

MiXCR, run by TCRdb on the reads, gives a single entry per CDR3 protein. The table records a few hundred thousand distinct CDR3 sequences, about an eighth of them present only once. Many counts were recorded for this clonotype. Its antigen is as yet unknown. The specimen sequenced was PBMCs. The sequence came from a human donor in good health (CMV status not recorded). Some clones in this sample may be carry-over from other donors' samples. The chain joins TRBV5-1 to TRBJ1-2, with D perhaps TRBD1 (5 bases). The CDR3 sequence: CASSLDFGARSYGYTF. The CDR3 nucleotides read TGCGCCAGCAGCTTGGATTTCGGGGCGAGGAGCTATGGCTACACCTTC.